In this sample, the clone carrying this T cell receptor beta chain turned up a few times. Its matching antigen is unknown. Sequencing targeted expressed TCRB transcripts, as all isolated RNA had been reverse transcribed. Here immunoSEQ multiplex PCR was the method, and the copy in TCRdb shows in-frame clones only, minus some. The sample gives around 710,000 clones, around 12% of which show up once; 0.095% to 0.15% is in the top ten. These data originate in a study of beta chain features in type 1 diabetes. V was clipped by 5 bases and J by 2 bases, with 17 bases between them. This CDR3 comprises 16 residues. Germline assignment: CDR1 SGHTA and CDR2 FQGNSA. Study-level results: Shorter TCRB CDR3s, moderately but significantly so, marked every one of the four CD4+ subsets in Type 1 diabetes patients.

The sequenced sample was naive CD4+ T cells from blood. The receptor was isolated from a man younger than 40 with type 1 diabetes. This chain joins TRBV7-2 and TRBJ2-3, with a tentative D call TRBD2 (6 bases). The CDR3 nucleotides read TGTGCCAGCAGCCCAGGAGGGACTTTTTCCACAGATACGCAGTATTTT. This codes for CASSPGGTFSTDTQYF.